One T cell receptor beta chain is described in this entry. The antigen remains undetermined. This entry belongs to a study of beta chain features in type 1 diabetes. Study findings and constraints: Type 1 diabetes patients showed a moderate but significant shortening of TCRB CDR3s in all four CD4+ subsets. In patients and controls equally, PCR might favor templates that are shorter. Researchers reported that naive, central memory and Treg TCRB repertoires appeared more similar in patients than in healthy donors.

Germline assignment: CDR1 SNHLY and CDR2 FYNNEI. The CDR3 loop spans 16 amino acids. J was trimmed by 5 bases and V by 7 bases; bases with no gene match: 11. CD4+ cells of the naive, central memory, regulatory and stem cell-like memory types were sorted via CD45RO/CCR7/CD25/CD127/CD95/CD27. Isolated RNA was reverse transcribed in full, so expressed TCRB transcripts were sequenced. Some clones are missing from TCRdb's copy, which holds only in-frame ones; the method was immunoSEQ multiplex PCR. The sample records fewer than 900,000 clones, 15% to 20% being singletons. The sequenced sample consisted of naive CD4+ T cells from blood. The TCR was taken from a woman under 30 in good health. The rearrangement uses TRBV2 and TRBJ2-5; 12 nucleotides align to TRBD2. The CDR3 bases are TGTGCCAGCATCCAGGAGGGACTAGCGGGTGATGAGACCCAGTACTTC. This codes for CASIQEGLAGDETQYF.